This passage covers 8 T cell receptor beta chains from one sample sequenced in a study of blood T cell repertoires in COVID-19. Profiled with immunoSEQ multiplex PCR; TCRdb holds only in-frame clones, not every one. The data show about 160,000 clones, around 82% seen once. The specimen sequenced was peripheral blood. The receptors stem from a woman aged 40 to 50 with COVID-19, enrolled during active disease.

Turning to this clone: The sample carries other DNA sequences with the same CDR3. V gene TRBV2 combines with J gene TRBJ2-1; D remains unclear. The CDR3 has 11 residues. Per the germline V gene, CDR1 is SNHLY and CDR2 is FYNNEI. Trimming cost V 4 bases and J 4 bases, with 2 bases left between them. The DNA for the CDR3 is TGTGCCAGCAGTGTATACAATGAGCAGTTCTTC. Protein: CASSVYNEQFF.

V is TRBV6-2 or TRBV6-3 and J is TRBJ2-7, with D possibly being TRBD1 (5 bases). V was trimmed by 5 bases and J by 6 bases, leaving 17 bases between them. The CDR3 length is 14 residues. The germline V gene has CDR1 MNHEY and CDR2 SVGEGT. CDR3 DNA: TGTGCCAGCAGTGAGACAGTTCGTCTAGGCGAGCAGTACTTC. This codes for CASSETVRLGEQYF.

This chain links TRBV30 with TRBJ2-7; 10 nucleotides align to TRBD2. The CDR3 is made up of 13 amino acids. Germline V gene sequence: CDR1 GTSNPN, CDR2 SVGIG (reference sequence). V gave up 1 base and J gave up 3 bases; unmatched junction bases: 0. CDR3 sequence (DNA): TGTGCCTGGAGTGGACTAGCGGGCTACGAGCAGTACTTC. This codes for CAWSGLAGYEQYF.

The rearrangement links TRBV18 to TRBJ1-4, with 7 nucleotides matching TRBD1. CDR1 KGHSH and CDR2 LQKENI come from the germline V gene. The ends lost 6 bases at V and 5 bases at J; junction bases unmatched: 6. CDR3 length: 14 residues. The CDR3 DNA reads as TGTGCCAGCTCGGAGGGGGCATCCAATGAAAAACTGTTTTTT. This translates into CASSEGASNEKLFF.

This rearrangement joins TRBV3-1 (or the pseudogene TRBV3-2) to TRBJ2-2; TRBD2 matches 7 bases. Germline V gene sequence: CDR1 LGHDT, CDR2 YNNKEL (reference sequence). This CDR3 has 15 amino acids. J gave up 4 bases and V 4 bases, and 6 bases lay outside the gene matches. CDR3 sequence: CASSPRREGTGELFF. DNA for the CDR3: TGTGCCAGCAGCCCGCGGAGGGAGGGCACCGGGGAGCTGTTTTTT.

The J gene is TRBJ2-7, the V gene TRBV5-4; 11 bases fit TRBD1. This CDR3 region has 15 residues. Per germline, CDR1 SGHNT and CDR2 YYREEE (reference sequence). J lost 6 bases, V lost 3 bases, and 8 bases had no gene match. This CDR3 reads CASSWGDRGRAEQYF. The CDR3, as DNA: TGTGCCAGCAGCTGGGGGGACAGGGGGAGGGCCGAGCAGTACTTC.

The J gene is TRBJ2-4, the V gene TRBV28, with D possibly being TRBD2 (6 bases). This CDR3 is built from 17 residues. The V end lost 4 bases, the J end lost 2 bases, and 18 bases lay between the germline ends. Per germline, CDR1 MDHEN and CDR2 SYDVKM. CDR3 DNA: TGTGCCAGCAGTTCCCCGGTGTCTGGGGGGACCAAAAACATTCAGTACTTC. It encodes CASSSPVSGGTKNIQYF.

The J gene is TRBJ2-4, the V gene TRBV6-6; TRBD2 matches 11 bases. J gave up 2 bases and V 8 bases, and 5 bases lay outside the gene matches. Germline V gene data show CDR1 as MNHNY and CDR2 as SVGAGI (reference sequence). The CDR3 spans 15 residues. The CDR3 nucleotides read TGTGCCAGCGAACTAGCGGGAGTTACCAAAAACATTCAGTACTTC. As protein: CASELAGVTKNIQYF.